Listed here are 27 T cell receptor beta chains from one sample, sequenced in a study of blood T cells in healthy people across ages. Sample-barcoded 5' priming and a J-beta primer mix drove a second PCR of roughly 7 to 11 cycles. TCRdb reprocessed the 5' RACE reads via MiXCR and lists one record per CDR3 protein. There are 1.5 million to 2 million distinct CDR3 sequences in the sample; just under 50% occur only once, and less than 2.5% lies in the top ten. What was sequenced was blood. These receptors were taken from a woman aged 40 to 50 in good health.

The chain has TRBV2 and TRBJ2-3, with 7 bases fitting TRBD2. CDR3 size: 15 residues. Germline CDR1 and CDR2: SNHLY and FYNNEI. The V segment lost 6 bases and the J segment 4 bases; nucleotides outside the gene matches: 10. The CDR3 loop is CASSDLGGGADTQYF. DNA of the CDR3: TGTGCCAGCAGCGACCTGGGCGGGGGTGCAGATACGCAGTATTTT.

This clonotype showed up just a few times. V usage is TRBV29-1 and J usage is TRBJ1-6; D is ambiguous. Germline V gene sequence: CDR1 SQVTM, CDR2 ANQGSEA. This CDR3 region has 14 residues. The CDR3 loop is CTIKTATRDSPLHF. DNA for the CDR3: TGCACCATAAAGACGGCTACTCGGGATTCACCCCTCCACTTT.

This clonotype was detected only a few times. The chain combines TRBV4-1 with TRBJ1-5; TRBD1 aligns across 12 bases. Trimming removed 0 bases from V and 5 bases from J; junction bases left unmatched: 2. This CDR3 contains 16 residues. The germline CDR1 and CDR2 sequences are MGHRA and YSYEKL. CDR3 DNA: TGCGCCAGCAGCCAAGAATGGGACAGGGGGCATCAGCCCCAGCATTTT. Residues: CASSQEWDRGHQPQHF.

The chain employs TRBV2 and TRBJ2-3, with 7 bases lining up with TRBD1. There are 17 residues in the CDR3. Germline CDR1 reads SNHLY; CDR2 reads FYNNEI. After removal of 6 bases from V and 2 bases from J, the junction contained 14 bases not matched to a gene. The CDR3 DNA is TGTGCCAGCAGCCTCTTTTACGACAGGGTATCCACAGATACGCAGTATTTT. This translates into CASSLFYDRVSTDTQYF. The full variable domain, with the rest looked up from reference TRBV2 and TRBJ2-3, is EPEVTQTPSHQVTQMGQEVILRCVPISNHLYFYWYRQILGQKVEFLVSFYNNEISEKSEIFDDQFSVERPDGSNFTLKIRSTKLEDSAMYFCASSLFYDRVSTDTQYFGPGTRLTVL.

The chain joins TRBV5-6 to TRBJ2-4; 8 bases agree with TRBD1. The end of the DNA aligns better with TRBJ2-5, so the J call may be wrong. CDR1 is SGHDT and CDR2 is YYEEEE in the germline V gene. This CDR3 is 14 amino acids long. CDR3 residues: CASSFWTGRETQYF. The CDR3 DNA follows: TGTGCCAGCAGCTTCTGGACAGGGAGAGAGACCCAGTACTTC.

The chain joins TRBV25-1 to TRBJ1-2; unclear D gene. The germline gives CDR1 MGHDK, CDR2 SYGVNS. Trimming cost V 3 bases and J 5 bases, with 16 bases left between them. The CDR3 length is 15 residues. As DNA, the CDR3 is TGTGCCAGCAGTGATGGGAAGGGTTGGCATTATGGCTACACCTTC. Translating it yields CASSDGKGWHYGYTF.

This chain joins TRBV7-9 and TRBJ1-1, with 9 bases fitting TRBD1. Germline V gene lookup returns CDR1 SEHNR and CDR2 FQNEAQ (reference sequence). Trimming removed 6 bases from V and 8 bases from J; junction bases left unmatched: 13. The CDR3 runs 15 residues. CDR3 DNA: TGTGCCAGCAGTGTAACAGGGGGCGCGAGTATGGAAGCTTTCTTT. Translated, it gives CASSVTGGASMEAFF.

The rearrangement joins TRBV7-2 to TRBJ2-4, with 7 bases lining up with TRBD2. The germline V gene has CDR1 SGHTA and CDR2 FQGNSA. Unmatched junction bases numbered 11, after V lost 5 bases and J lost 1 base. The length of the CDR3 is 17 residues. CDR3 nucleotides: TGTGCCAGCAGCGCAGGTGGGGGAGGGTTGGCCAAAAACATTCAGTACTTC. It translates to CASSAGGGGLAKNIQYF.

The CDR3 DNA reads TGCAGTGCTAGGGGGGGGCCATCCGGAACTAATGAAAAACTGTTTTTT. Residues: CSARGGPSGTNEKLFF. The chain links TRBV20-1 to TRBJ1-4; D might be TRBD1 (6 bases). Trimming pared 3 bases from V and 1 base from J, leaving 15 bases between. The CDR3 consists of 16 residues. CDR1 is DFQATT and CDR2 is SNEGSKA in the germline V gene (reference sequence).

This clonotype was observed once. CDR3 bases: TGTGCCAGCAGTTACCCCCCGACAGGTTCTCCTAGGCAGCCCCAGCATTTT. Protein product: CASSYPPTGSPRQPQHF. This chain joins TRBV6-2 or TRBV6-3 and TRBJ1-5; TRBD1 is a possible D gene (6 bases). Trimming shortened V by 2 bases and J by 7 bases, and 21 bases separated the two germline ends. The CDR3 runs to 17 residues. The V gene's germline CDR1 is MNHEY and CDR2 SVGEGT.

The chain couples TRBV7-8 to TRBJ2-1; TRBD1 or TRBD2 may be the D gene (5 bases each). Germline loops: CDR1 SGHVS, CDR2 FQNEAQ. The V end lost 5 bases, the J end lost 4 bases, and 15 bases lay between the germline ends. The CDR3 is made up of 15 amino acids. CDR3 nucleotides: TGTGCCAGCAGCGCTACTTATGGGGGATACAATGAGCAGTTCTTC. The encoded protein is CASSATYGGYNEQFF.

The chain joins TRBV7-9 to TRBJ2-2; 8 bases agree with TRBD1. CDR1 is SEHNR and CDR2 is FQNEAQ in the germline V gene (reference sequence). V shed 5 bases and J 2 bases; nucleotides not matched to a gene: 4. The CDR3 covers 15 residues. Here the CDR3 reads CASSPQGVNTGELFF. As DNA, the CDR3 is TGTGCCAGCAGCCCACAGGGGGTCAACACCGGGGAGCTGTTTTTT.

This sequence joins TRBV6-2 or TRBV6-3 and TRBJ2-2, with 11 bases matching TRBD1. The J segment lost 6 bases and the V segment lost 5 bases, leaving 5 bases of the junction unmatched. Germline V gene sequence: CDR1 MNHEY, CDR2 SVGEGT. This CDR3 spans 15 amino acids. CDR3 DNA: TGTGCCAGCAGTCGTGGGACAGGGGGACCCGGGGAGCTGTTTTTT. This encodes CASSRGTGGPGELFF.

This clonotype was observed a few times. The rearrangement links TRBV12-3 or TRBV12-4 to TRBJ1-2; the D gene is possibly TRBD1 (5 bases). The CDR3 is made up of 13 amino acids. With 4 bases removed from V and 8 bases from J, the gap between germline ends came to 14 bases. Here the CDR3 reads CASSSSGAGGYTF. CDR3 coding DNA: TGTGCCAGCAGTTCCTCAGGCGCAGGGGGCTACACCTTC.

This clonotype was seen a handful of times. The chain recombines TRBV29-1 with TRBJ2-1, with D possibly matching TRBD1 (5 bases). Germline V gene sequence: CDR1 SQVTM, CDR2 ANQGSEA. V was pared by 6 bases and J by 6 bases, with 9 bases between. The CDR3 totals 11 residues. CDR3 region: CSVAGINEQFF. The DNA of the CDR3 is TGCAGCGTGGCAGGGATCAATGAGCAGTTCTTC.

The rearrangement uses TRBV5-6 and TRBJ2-4; 9 bases map to TRBD1. V shed 4 bases, J shed 8 bases, and the junction held 7 bases outside the gene matches. This CDR3 is built from 14 residues. Per the germline V gene, CDR1 is SGHDT and CDR2 is YYEEEE. The DNA of the CDR3 is TGTGCCAGCAGCCCGGACAGGGGAAAAGACATTCAGTACTTC. Protein sequence: CASSPDRGKDIQYF. The full variable domain, in which reference TRBV5-6 and TRBJ2-4 provide the parts outside the CDR3, is DAGVTQSPTHLIKTRGQQVTLRCSPKSGHDTVSWYQQALGQGPQFIFQYYEEEERQRGNFPDRFSGHQFPNYSSELNVNALLLGDSALYLCASSPDRGKDIQYFGAGTRLSVL.

The chain links TRBV28 to TRBJ2-5; the D is unclear. The CDR3 length is 14 residues. Deletions cut 3 bases from V and 1 base from J, with 9 bases between. Germline CDR1 reads MDHEN; CDR2 reads SYDVKM. The CDR3 nucleotides read TGTGCCAGCAGTTTTTCTCCTTTCCAAGAGACCCAGTACTTC. Residues: CASSFSPFQETQYF. Supplemented by reference TRBV28 and TRBJ2-5, the full variable domain reads DVKVTQSSRYLVKRTGEKVFLECVQDMDHENMFWYRQDPGLGLRLIYFSYDVKMKEKGDIPEGYSVSREKKERFSLILESASTNQTSMYLCASSFSPFQETQYFGPGTRLLVL.

The V and J genes are TRBV10-3 and TRBJ2-3; D not certain. The germline V and J ends were trimmed by 4 bases and 2 bases, with 10 bases remaining between them. CDR1 is ENHRY and CDR2 is SYGVKD in the germline V gene. The CDR3 is 14 residues long. CDR3: CAISVNTLTDTQYF. The CDR3 DNA is TGTGCCATCAGTGTAAACACCCTCACAGATACGCAGTATTTT.

The chain joins TRBV20-1 to TRBJ1-5; 11 nucleotides match TRBD1. The V gene's germline CDR1 is DFQATT and CDR2 SNEGSKA (reference sequence). V lost 0 bases, J lost 5 bases, and 3 bases stayed unmatched. There are 15 residues in the CDR3. CDR3 bases: TGCAGTGCTAGAGAAGGACAGGGGGCATATCAGCCCCAGCATTTT. This gives the protein CSAREGQGAYQPQHF.

CDR3 sequence: CASSYGAGSYNEQFF. The CDR3 bases are TGTGCCAGCAGTTACGGAGCCGGCAGCTACAATGAGCAGTTCTTC. The genes are TRBV6-2 or TRBV6-3 and TRBJ2-1, with no clear D. The V and J ends lost 2 bases and 3 bases respectively, with 11 bases between them. Looked up from germline, CDR1 is MNHEY and CDR2 is SVGEGT. The CDR3 sequence is 15 residues long.

This clonotype was observed a few times. V and J are TRBV6-5 and TRBJ1-2; no reliable D call. Germline CDR1 MNHEY, CDR2 SVGAGI. Trimming removed 6 bases at V and 8 bases at J, with 22 bases between. The CDR3 has 15 amino acids. In DNA, the CDR3 is TGTGCCAGCAGCACCCAGTTCCCCAACTTAGAAGGCTACACCTTC. Its translation is CASSTQFPNLEGYTF.

This chain links TRBV9 with TRBJ2-7, with TRBD1 identical over 8 bases. The CDR3 length is 15 residues. The V gene end was trimmed by 0 bases and the J gene end by 1 base; junction bases not matched to a gene: 3. Germline V CDR1 and CDR2: SGDLS, YYNGEE. Written as DNA, the CDR3 is TGTGCCAGCAGCGTAGACGACAGGGGATCCTACGAGCAGTACTTC. It specifies CASSVDDRGSYEQYF.

The chain employs TRBV25-1 and TRBJ1-4; a possible D gene is TRBD1 (5 bases). The CDR3 is made up of 13 amino acids. With 3 bases removed from V and 4 bases from J, the gap between germline ends came to 6 bases. Germline V CDR1 and CDR2: MGHDK, SYGVNS. The CDR3 reads CASSETVNEKLFF. The CDR3 nucleotides are TGTGCCAGCAGTGAGACAGTTAATGAAAAACTGTTTTTT. Drawing the rest from reference TRBV25-1 and TRBJ1-4, the complete variable domain is EADIYQTPRYLVIGTGKKITLECSQTMGHDKMYWYQQDPGMELHLIHYSYGVNSTEKGDLSSESTVSRIRTEHFPLTLESARPSHTSQYLCASSETVNEKLFFGSGTQLSVL.

This rearrangement joins TRBV28 to TRBJ2-6; D ambiguous. Germline values: CDR1 MDHEN, CDR2 SYDVKM. Trimming shortened V by 9 bases and J by 0 bases, and 6 bases separated the two germline ends. This CDR3 contains 13 residues. The CDR3 DNA sequence: TGTGCCAGTCAGATCTCTGGGGCCAACGTCCTGACTTTC. Translating it yields CASQISGANVLTF.

V and J are TRBV5-1 and TRBJ2-5; D is possibly TRBD1 or TRBD2 (5 bases each). Trimming pared 3 bases from V and 5 bases from J, leaving 20 bases between. Germline CDR1 and CDR2: SGHRS and YFSETQ. The CDR3 sequence is 16 residues long. CDR3 sequence (DNA): TGCGCCAGCAGCTCCGGGACGGACACCCCGAGGGAGACCCAGTACTTC. The encoded protein is CASSSGTDTPRETQYF. Supplemented by reference TRBV5-1 and TRBJ2-5, the full variable domain reads KAGVTQTPRYLIKTRGQQVTLSCSPISGHRSVSWYQQTPGQGLQFLFEYFSETQRNKGNFPGRFSGRQFSNSRSEMNVSTLELGDSALYLCASSSGTDTPRETQYFGPGTRLLVL.

In its sample, this clonotype was seen many times. The chain combines TRBV7-2 with TRBJ2-3, with 8 bases lining up with TRBD1. CDR3 length equals 15 residues. Unmatched junction bases numbered 1, after V lost 1 base and J lost 1 base. Per the germline V gene, CDR1 is SGHTA and CDR2 is FQGNSA. The CDR3 loop is CASSLGGQGTDTQYF. CDR3 in DNA: TGTGCCAGCAGCTTAGGGGGACAGGGCACAGATACGCAGTATTTT. Complete variable domain (other parts from reference TRBV7-2 and TRBJ2-3): GAGVSQSPSNKVTEKGKDVELRCDPISGHTALYWYRQSLGQGLEFLIYFQGNSAPDKSGLPSDRFSAERTGGSVSTLTIQRTQQEDSAVYLCASSLGGQGTDTQYFGPGTRLTVL.

V gene TRBV7-3 combines with J gene TRBJ2-7, with 7 bases lining up with TRBD1. The end of the DNA aligns better with TRBJ2-5, so the J call may be wrong. Germline V gene sequence: CDR1 SGHTA, CDR2 FQGTGA. The CDR3 has 13 residues. For the CDR3, the DNA is TGTGCCAGCAGCCAACAGGGGTTGGAGACCCAGTACTTC. Protein sequence: CASSQQGLETQYF.